The 15 T cell receptor beta chains in this list originate from one sample, sequenced in a study of cytomegalovirus exposure and HLA in healthy donors. Amplification used 60 Vbeta primers and 13 Jbeta primers. The repertoire was sequenced with immunoSEQ multiplex PCR; TCRdb's copy has only in-frame clones and lacks some. The sample holds 150,000 to 200,000 clones, 84% seen once. The sequencing sample was made of PBMCs. The origin of the receptors is a boy aged 10-17 years in good health and CMV-seronegative.

This clone was observed once. J is TRBJ2-7 and V is TRBV19; tentative D call: TRBD2 (6 bases). This CDR3 spans 17 amino acids. V lost 1 base to trimming and J lost 3 bases, with 19 bases between them. CDR1 is LNHDA and CDR2 is SQIVND in the germline V gene (reference sequence). CDR3 loop: CASSIASGSPQLYEQYF. DNA for the CDR3: TGTGCCAGTAGTATAGCTTCCGGGAGCCCGCAGCTCTACGAGCAGTACTTC.

This clone was found a few times. The chain joins TRBV5-1 to TRBJ1-4; 9 nucleotides line up with TRBD1. The CDR3 covers 15 residues. Germline V CDR1 and CDR2: SGHRS, YFSETQ. Trimming removed 1 base from V and 8 bases from J; junction bases left unmatched: 6. DNA of the CDR3: TGCGCCAGCAGCTTGCACAGGGGGCAGGAAGAAAAACTGTTTTTT. This encodes CASSLHRGQEEKLFF. The full variable domain, in which reference TRBV5-1 and TRBJ1-4 provide the parts outside the CDR3, is KAGVTQTPRYLIKTRGQQVTLSCSPISGHRSVSWYQQTPGQGLQFLFEYFSETQRNKGNFPGRFSGRQFSNSRSEMNVSTLELGDSALYLCASSLHRGQEEKLFFGSGTQLSVL.

The chain recombines TRBV7-9 with TRBJ2-3, with 7 bases lining up with TRBD1. Germline V gene lookup returns CDR1 SEHNR and CDR2 FQNEAQ (reference sequence). Trimming cost V 5 bases and J 2 bases; bases outside gene matches: 7. There are 15 residues in the CDR3. The CDR3 bases are TGTGCCAGCAGCCGACCGGGACAGTCCACAGATACGCAGTATTTT. It yields the protein CASSRPGQSTDTQYF.

This clone was detected a few times. The chain links TRBV6-1 to TRBJ1-1; D is possibly TRBD1 (6 bases). Per the germline V gene, CDR1 is MNHNS and CDR2 is SASEGT. The V and J ends lost 6 bases and 0 bases respectively, with 8 bases between them. The CDR3 loop spans 13 amino acids. CDR3 sequence reads: CASRTGMNTEAFF. DNA of the CDR3: TGTGCCAGCAGGACAGGTATGAACACTGAAGCTTTCTTT.

This sequence joins TRBV6-4 and TRBJ2-3; the match to TRBD2 covers 8 bases. V was pared by 3 bases and J by 4 bases, with 6 bases of the junction left unmatched. The germline V gene encodes CDR1 MRHNA and CDR2 SNTAGT. The CDR3 length is 15 residues. CDR3 amino acids: CASSDVGGASDTQYF. In nucleotides, the CDR3 is TGTGCCAGCAGTGATGTCGGGGGGGCGTCAGATACGCAGTATTTT.

The chain carries TRBV7-9 and TRBJ2-5, with TRBD2 identical over 8 bases. Unmatched junction bases numbered 7, after V lost 5 bases and J lost 2 bases. Germline V CDR1 and CDR2: SEHNR, FQNEAQ (reference sequence). This CDR3 has 15 amino acids. CDR3: CASSLSGVEQETQYF. Written as DNA, the CDR3 is TGTGCCAGCAGCCTTAGCGGGGTGGAACAAGAGACCCAGTACTTC.

The chain uses TRBV5-4 and TRBJ1-2; 8 bases are shared with TRBD1. V gave up 4 bases and J gave up 5 bases; unmatched junction bases: 4. Germline loops: CDR1 SGHNT, CDR2 YYREEE (reference sequence). The CDR3 covers 13 residues. The CDR3 sequence is CASSHDRGYGYTF. CDR3 nucleotide sequence: TGTGCCAGCAGCCACGACAGGGGTTATGGCTACACCTTC.

The rearrangement uses TRBV6-4 and TRBJ1-5, with a possible D match to TRBD1 (5 bases). CDR3 length: 15 amino acids. Germline CDR1 reads MRHNA; CDR2 reads SNTAGT. V lost 0 bases, J lost 2 bases, and 8 bases lay in between. CDR3 sequence: CASSDSPGGNQPQHF. CDR3 coding DNA: TGTGCCAGCAGTGACTCTCCGGGGGGCAATCAGCCCCAGCATTTT.

The rearrangement uses TRBV19 and TRBJ1-6; 7 bases match TRBD1. The CDR3 contains 13 residues. Germline V gene data show CDR1 as LNHDA and CDR2 as SQIVND (reference sequence). V lost 5 bases and J lost 7; bases outside the gene matches: 2. CDR3 nucleotides: TGTGCCAGTAGTGGGACAGCCAATTCACCCCTCCACTTT. Translating gives CASSGTANSPLHF.

The V gene is TRBV6-5, the J gene TRBJ1-6; 7 bases map to TRBD1. The CDR3 is 15 amino acids. CDR1 is MNHEY and CDR2 is SVGAGI in the germline V gene. J gave up 9 bases and V 4 bases, and 9 bases lay outside the gene matches. CDR3 sequence reads: CASSFQQGEGSPLHF. In nucleotides, the CDR3 is TGTGCCAGCAGTTTCCAGCAGGGGGAAGGTTCACCCCTCCACTTT.

This clone appeared once. CDR3 bases: TGTGCCAGCAGCGCGGGACAGGGAGCTGAAAAACTGTTTTTT. This encodes CASSAGQGAEKLFF. The rearrangement uses TRBV13 and TRBJ1-4; 9 bases match TRBD1. The CDR3 extends over 14 amino acids. The ends lost 5 bases at V and 7 bases at J; junction bases unmatched: 5. Germline V lookup: CDR1 PRHDT, CDR2 FYEKMQ (reference sequence).

V and J are TRBV5-1 and TRBJ1-2, with a weak D call TRBD1 (6 bases). This CDR3 is 13 amino acids long. Trimming stripped 4 bases from V and 1 base from J, with 8 bases between. Germline-derived CDR1 and CDR2 are SGHRS and YFSETQ. The CDR3: CASSEGVNYGYTF. The CDR3 DNA follows: TGCGCCAGCAGCGAGGGGGTTAACTATGGCTACACCTTC. Together with reference TRBV5-1 and TRBJ1-2, the CDR3 gives the full variable domain: KAGVTQTPRYLIKTRGQQVTLSCSPISGHRSVSWYQQTPGQGLQFLFEYFSETQRNKGNFPGRFSGRQFSNSRSEMNVSTLELGDSALYLCASSEGVNYGYTFGSGTRLTVV.

CDR3 region: CASSLGDQPQHF. The CDR3 DNA reads TGTGCCAGCAGCTTGGGCGATCAGCCCCAGCATTTT. V is TRBV13 and J is TRBJ1-5; no reliable D call. Trimming cost V 3 bases and J 5 bases, with 5 bases left between them. Germline V CDR1 and CDR2: PRHDT, FYEKMQ (reference sequence). The CDR3 is made up of 12 amino acids.

This chain links TRBV6-4 with TRBJ1-1, with 7 positions matching TRBD1. J gave up 1 base and V 6 bases, and 5 bases lay outside the gene matches. The germline gives CDR1 MRHNA, CDR2 SNTAGT. This CDR3 has 14 residues. CDR3 residues: CASSPDRKNTEAFF. The CDR3 DNA follows: TGTGCCAGCAGCCCGGACAGGAAGAACACTGAAGCTTTCTTT.

This chain joins TRBV21-1 and TRBJ2-3; TRBD2 is taken as the D call from the table, unchecked against the DNA. TRBV21-1 represents a pseudogene. The CDR3 consists of 16 residues. The CDR3 bases are TGTGCCAGCACCCCTCAAGGACTCCTCAGCACAGATACGCAGTATTTT. Encoded protein: CASTPQGLLSTDTQYF.